Sequencing of this T cell receptor beta chain was carried out in a study of cytomegalovirus exposure and HLA in healthy donors. Study-level information: The same platform was used for the 100 to 150 validation repertoires and the roughly 720 first-cohort repertoires, a later analysis reported.

TCRdb keeps only in-frame clones here, not all; method: immunoSEQ multiplex PCR. The repertoire holds some 49,000 clones, with almost 95% as singletons. This CDR3 spans 14 amino acids. Germline loops: CDR1 SGHRS, CDR2 YFSETQ. Losses at the gene ends were 1 base for V and 4 bases for J; bases not matched to a gene: 3. About this clone itself: Its antigen is currently unknown.

Study-wide findings and caveats: Most TCR sequences proved rare, with some public TCRs found in many donors. The tendency of first-cohort TCR clusters to co-occur in the 120 or so validation repertoires was the finding of a later analysis. Cytomegalovirus association was assigned to about 150 TCR beta chains.

The sequence derives from a man aged 18 to 29 in good health and CMV-seronegative. The J gene is TRBJ2-5, the V gene TRBV5-1; TRBD1 matches at 8 bases. The material sequenced was PBMCs. The CDR3 nucleotides are TGCGCCAGCAGCTTGAACAGGGGGAGAGAGACCCAGTACTTC. Its protein product is CASSLNRGRETQYF.